This T cell receptor beta chain was retrieved from a study of beta chain features in type 1 diabetes. Sequencing targeted expressed TCRB transcripts, as all isolated RNA had been reverse transcribed. Generated by immunoSEQ multiplex PCR, the TCRdb table keeps only in-frame clones and is missing some. Among around 430,000 clones listed, approximately 31% were seen once. CDR1 and CDR2 (germline): GTSNPN, SVGIG (reference sequence). Trimming cost V 2 bases and J 2 bases, with 10 bases left between them. The CDR3 contains 14 residues. Study-level points and caveats: Among patients, naive, central memory and Treg TCRB repertoires appeared more similar than among healthy donors.

This clone has more than one count but fewer than ten. Antigen unknown. The gene calls are TRBV30 and TRBJ1-5; D is ambiguous. Sequenced sample: naive CD4+ T cells from blood. This receptor was taken from a man younger than 35 in good health. The CDR3 sequence: CAWSSTAGNQPQHF. The CDR3 DNA sequence: TGTGCCTGGAGTAGCACAGCGGGCAATCAGCCCCAGCATTTT.